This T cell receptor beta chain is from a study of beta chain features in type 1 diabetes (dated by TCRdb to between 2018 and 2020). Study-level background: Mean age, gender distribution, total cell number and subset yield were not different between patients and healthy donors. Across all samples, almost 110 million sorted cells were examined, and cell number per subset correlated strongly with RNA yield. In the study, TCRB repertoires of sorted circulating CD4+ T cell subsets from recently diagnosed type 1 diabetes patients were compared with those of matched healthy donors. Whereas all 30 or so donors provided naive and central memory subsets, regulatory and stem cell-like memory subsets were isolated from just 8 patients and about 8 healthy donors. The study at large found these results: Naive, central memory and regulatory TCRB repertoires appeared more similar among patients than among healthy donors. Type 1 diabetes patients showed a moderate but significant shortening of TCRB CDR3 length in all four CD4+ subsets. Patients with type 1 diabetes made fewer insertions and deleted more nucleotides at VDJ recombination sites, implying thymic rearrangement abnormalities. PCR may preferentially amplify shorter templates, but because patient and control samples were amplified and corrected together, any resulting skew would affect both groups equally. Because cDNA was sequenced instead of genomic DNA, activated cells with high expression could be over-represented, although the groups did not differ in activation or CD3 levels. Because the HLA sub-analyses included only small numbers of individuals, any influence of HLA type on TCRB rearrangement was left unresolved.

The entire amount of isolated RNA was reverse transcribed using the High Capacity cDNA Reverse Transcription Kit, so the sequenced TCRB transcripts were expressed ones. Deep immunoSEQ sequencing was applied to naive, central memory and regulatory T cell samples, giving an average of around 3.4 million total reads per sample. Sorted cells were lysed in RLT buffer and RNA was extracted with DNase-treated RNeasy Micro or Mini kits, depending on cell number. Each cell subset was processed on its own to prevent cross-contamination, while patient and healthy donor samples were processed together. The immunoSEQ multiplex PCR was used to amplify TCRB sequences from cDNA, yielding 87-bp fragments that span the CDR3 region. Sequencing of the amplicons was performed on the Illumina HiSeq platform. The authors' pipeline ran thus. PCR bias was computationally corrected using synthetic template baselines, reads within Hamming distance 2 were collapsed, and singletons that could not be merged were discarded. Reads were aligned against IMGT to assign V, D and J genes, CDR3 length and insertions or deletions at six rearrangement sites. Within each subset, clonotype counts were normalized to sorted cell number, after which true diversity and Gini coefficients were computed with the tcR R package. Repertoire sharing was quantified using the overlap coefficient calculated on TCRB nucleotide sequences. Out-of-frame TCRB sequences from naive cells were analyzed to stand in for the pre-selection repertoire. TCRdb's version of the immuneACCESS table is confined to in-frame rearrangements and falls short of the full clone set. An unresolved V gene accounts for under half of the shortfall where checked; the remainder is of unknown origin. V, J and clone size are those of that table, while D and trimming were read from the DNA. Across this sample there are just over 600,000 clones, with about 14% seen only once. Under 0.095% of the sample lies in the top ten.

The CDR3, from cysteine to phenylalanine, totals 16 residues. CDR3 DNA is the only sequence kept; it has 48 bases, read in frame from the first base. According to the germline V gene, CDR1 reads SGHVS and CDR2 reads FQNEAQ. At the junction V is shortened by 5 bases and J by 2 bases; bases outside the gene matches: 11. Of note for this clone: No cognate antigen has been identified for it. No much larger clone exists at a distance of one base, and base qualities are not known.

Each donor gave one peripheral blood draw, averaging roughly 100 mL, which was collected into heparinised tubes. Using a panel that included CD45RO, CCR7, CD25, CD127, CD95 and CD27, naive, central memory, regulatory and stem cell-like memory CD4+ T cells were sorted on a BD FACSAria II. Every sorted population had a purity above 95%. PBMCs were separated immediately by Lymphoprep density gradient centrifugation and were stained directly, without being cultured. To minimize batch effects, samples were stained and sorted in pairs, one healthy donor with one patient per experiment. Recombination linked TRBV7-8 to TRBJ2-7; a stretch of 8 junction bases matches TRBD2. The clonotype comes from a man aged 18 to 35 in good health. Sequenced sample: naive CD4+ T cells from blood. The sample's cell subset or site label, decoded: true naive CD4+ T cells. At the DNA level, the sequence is TGTGCCAGCAGCGGCCAGGAGCGGGGGAGAGCCTACGAGCAGTACTTC. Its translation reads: CASSGQERGRAYEQYF.